This TCR beta chain originates from a study of blood T cells in healthy people across ages. Study-wide results and caveats: Any conclusive comparison of naive versus antigen-experienced cells was prevented by using unsorted PBMCs.

This CDR3 is 11 amino acids long. V lost 7 bases and J 3 bases, leaving 7 bases between the germline ends. Germline CDR1 is MNHNY and CDR2 is SVGAGI (reference sequence). This clonotype has just a few counts. Its antigen is unknown. A J-beta primer mix and a sample-barcoded 5' primer were used in a second PCR of roughly 6 to 11 cycles. Via MiXCR, TCRdb re-called the 5' RACE reads, giving one row per CDR3 protein. The data contain over 500,000 distinct CDR3 sequences, 27% of them seen just once; the ten biggest clones take up 3% to 4.5%. This same sample was also taken into another study, of T cells of mothers and their children.

The TCR sequence derives from a boy younger than 10 in good health. J is TRBJ2-7 and V is TRBV6-6; possibly TRBD2 for D (6 bases). Material: blood. The CDR3 reads CASMGGYEQYF. CDR3 nucleotides: TGTGCCAGCATGGGGGGCTACGAGCAGTACTTC.